The 30 T cell receptor beta chains presented below share a single source sample, sequenced in a study of T-cell reconstitution after alpha-beta-depleted transplantation in children. Preparation of the TCRbeta library was carried out with unique molecular identifiers. TCRdb re-derived calls from the PCR reads in MiXCR, one entry per CDR3 protein. The sample records 200,000 to 250,000 distinct CDR3 sequences, under 8.5% being singletons. Sequencing was performed on PBMCs, taken before TCRalphabeta/CD19-depleted stem cell transplant. The receptor set was obtained from a boy younger than 10 with acute lymphoblastic leukemia, due to receive a stem cell transplant.

The chain links TRBV2 to TRBJ1-1; tentatively, D is TRBD1 (6 bases). From germline, CDR1 is SNHLY and CDR2 FYNNEI. The V gene lost 8 bases and the J gene lost 8 bases, with 12 bases spanning the gap. This CDR3 contains 11 residues. The CDR3 DNA is TGTGCCAGCCCTGGGACAACAGAAGCTTTCTTT. Encoded protein: CASPGTTEAFF.

This clonotype was detected only a few times. The chain combines TRBV5-1 with TRBJ2-3; 10 nucleotides agree with TRBD1. Trimming at V came to 6 bases and at J to 6 bases, leaving 10 bases not matched to a gene. The CDR3 is made up of 15 amino acids. CDR1 is SGHRS, CDR2 YFSETQ, per germline. The CDR3 reads CASTSGDRGWDTQYF. CDR3 DNA: TGCGCCAGCACCTCCGGGGACAGGGGCTGGGATACGCAGTATTTT.

This clonotype came up many times. The gene calls are TRBV20-1 and TRBJ1-1; no firm D call. V was clipped by 6 bases and J by 1 base, with 9 bases between them. This CDR3 spans 12 amino acids. Germline CDR1 reads DFQATT; CDR2 reads SNEGSKA (reference sequence). CDR3 sequence: CSAGFWNTEAFF. The CDR3 coding sequence is TGCAGTGCCGGTTTTTGGAACACTGAAGCTTTCTTT.

Worth noting for this clonotype: This clone may be a read error of a much larger clone one base away. The V and J genes are TRBV7-8 and TRBJ2-1; 8 nucleotides line up with TRBD2. The CDR3 loop spans 16 amino acids. CDR1 and CDR2 (germline): SGHVS, FQNEAQ. This chain's CDR3 is CASSRGWERENNDQFF. For the CDR3, the DNA is TGTGCCAGCAGCCGAGGGTGGGAGCGGGAGAACAATGATCAGTTCTTC.

This clonotype was observed many times. The CDR3 region is CSAVPRVNQPQHF. The DNA of the CDR3 is TGCAGTGCCGTGCCCAGGGTCAATCAGCCCCAGCATTTT. The chain links TRBV20-1 to TRBJ1-5; D may be TRBD1 (5 bases). The CDR3 is 13 amino acids. Trimming pared 6 bases from V and 3 bases from J, leaving 12 bases between. Germline loops: CDR1 DFQATT, CDR2 SNEGSKA (reference sequence).

This clonotype was detected ten times or more. The chain recombines TRBV27 with TRBJ2-1, with TRBD1 matching 8 bases. Germline V CDR1 and CDR2: MNHEY, SMNVEV (reference sequence). V trimming: 4 bases; J trimming: 10 bases; junction bases outside the gene matches: 6. This CDR3 is built from 13 residues. The CDR3 region is CASSSQGAREQFF. The CDR3 DNA follows: TGTGCCAGCAGTTCGCAGGGGGCAAGGGAGCAGTTCTTC.

This clonotype has just a few counts. This rearrangement joins TRBV7-9 to TRBJ2-3, with a possible D match to TRBD2 (6 bases). The CDR3 totals 17 residues. V was trimmed by 1 base and J by 5 bases, leaving 19 bases between them. Germline CDR1 SEHNR, CDR2 FQNEAQ (reference sequence). CDR3 DNA sequence: TGTGCCAGCAGCTTAGACTTCCGGGGGATCGGGGAAGATACGCAGTATTTT. Its protein product is CASSLDFRGIGEDTQYF.

In this sample, this clonotype turned up a few times. This sequence joins TRBV20-1 and TRBJ1-5, with 8 bases matching TRBD1. Germline V gene data show CDR1 as DFQATT and CDR2 as SNEGSKA (reference sequence). After removal of 5 bases from V and 6 bases from J, the junction contained 12 bases not matched to a gene. This CDR3 region has 15 residues. This chain's CDR3 is CSAPQTGQGGQPQHF. CDR3 DNA: TGCAGTGCTCCACAGACCGGACAGGGCGGTCAGCCCCAGCATTTT.

This clonotype was seen many times. J is TRBJ1-1 and V is TRBV7-9; D not certain. There are 13 residues in the CDR3. Trimming shortened V by 3 bases and J by 0 bases, and 5 bases separated the two germline ends. Germline V gives CDR1 SEHNR, CDR2 FQNEAQ (reference sequence). CDR3 nucleotide sequence: TGTGCCAGCAGCTTGTCGGTGAACACTGAAGCTTTCTTT. Translating gives CASSLSVNTEAFF.

The chain couples TRBV20-1 to TRBJ2-1; 12 bases agree with TRBD2. With 4 bases clipped from V and 5 bases from J, the junction kept 18 bases outside the gene matches. CDR1 and CDR2 (germline): DFQATT, SNEGSKA (reference sequence). CDR3 length equals 19 residues. CDR3 DNA sequence: TGCAGTGCTACGAGACTAGCGGGAGTATTTTCGGTCCGCCACAATGAGCAGTTCTTC. It encodes CSATRLAGVFSVRHNEQFF.

This clonotype was detected only a few times. This chain connects TRBV14 to TRBJ2-6; D is unresolved. The CDR3 runs 14 residues. Germline loops: CDR1 SGHDN, CDR2 FVKESK. V was clipped by 4 bases and J by 4 bases, with 8 bases between them. This CDR3 is CASSPYSGANVLTF. The CDR3 DNA reads as TGTGCCAGCAGCCCTTATTCCGGGGCCAACGTCCTGACTTTC.

There are many counts of this clonotype. The genes are TRBV20-1 and TRBJ2-1, with D possibly being TRBD2 (6 bases). Trimming stripped 3 bases from V and 7 bases from J, with 13 bases between. The germline gives CDR1 DFQATT, CDR2 SNEGSKA (reference sequence). The CDR3 runs to 13 residues. CDR3 protein: CSASLPAGNEQFF. The CDR3 DNA follows: TGCAGTGCTAGTTTACCGGCGGGGAATGAGCAGTTCTTC.

This clonotype was counted ten times or more. The rearrangement joins TRBV7-6 to TRBJ2-7; possible D gene TRBD2, 5 bases. Germline loops: CDR1 SGHVS, CDR2 FNYEAQ. V shed 3 bases and J shed 2 bases, with 8 bases lying between them. This CDR3 region has 13 residues. CDR3 sequence (DNA): TGTGCCAGCAGCTTGGGAGAAGCCTACGAGCAGTACTTC. This translates into CASSLGEAYEQYF. Full variable domain (missing parts from reference TRBV7-6 and TRBJ2-7): GAGVSQSPRYKVTKRGQDVALRCDPISGHVSLYWYRQALGQGPEFLTYFNYEAQQDKSGLPNDRFSAERPEGSISTLTIQRTEQRDSAMYRCASSLGEAYEQYFGPGTRLTVT.

This clonotype has ten or more counts. The chain has TRBV5-1 and TRBJ2-5, with D possibly matching TRBD2 (5 bases). Between the trimmed V and J ends, which lost 3 bases and 1 base, there was a span of 13 bases. The germline V gene has CDR1 SGHRS and CDR2 YFSETQ. The CDR3 spans 15 residues. The CDR3 reads CASSSEPGLQETQYF. CDR3 DNA sequence: TGCGCCAGCAGCTCCGAACCCGGACTCCAAGAGACCCAGTACTTC.

This clonotype occurred many times. The V call is TRBV27, the J call TRBJ2-2; D remains unclear. Trimming shortened V by 6 bases and J by 7 bases, and 9 bases separated the two germline ends. CDR1 and CDR2 (germline): MNHEY, SMNVEV (reference sequence). The CDR3 is 12 amino acids. Here the CDR3 DNA reads TGTGCCAGCAGCTCCCTCGTCGGGGAGCTGTTTTTT. As protein: CASSSLVGELFF.

V and J are TRBV20-1 and TRBJ1-1; D is unclear. The CDR3 totals 15 residues. V dropped 2 bases and J dropped 6 bases, with 19 bases sitting between them. Germline V CDR1 and CDR2: DFQATT, SNEGSKA (reference sequence). CDR3 loop: CSARRPSSGAAEAFF. The CDR3 coding sequence is TGCAGTGCTAGACGCCCGAGCTCAGGAGCCGCTGAAGCTTTCTTT.

The chain combines TRBV29-1 with TRBJ1-2, with D hard to call. Germline CDR1 reads SQVTM; CDR2 reads ANQGSEA. The CDR3 runs to 11 residues. Trimming took off 6 bases at V and 8 bases at J, with 13 bases between the two ends. CDR3 nucleotides: TGCAGCGTCCGTCCGAGGGTCGGCTACACCTTC. Translating gives CSVRPRVGYTF. Based on the CDR3 plus reference TRBV29-1 and TRBJ1-2, the full variable domain is SAVISQKPSRDICQRGTSLTIQCQVDSQVTMMFWYRQQPGQSLTLIATANQGSEATYESGFVIDKFPISRPNLTFSTLTVSNMSPEDSSIYLCSVRPRVGYTFGSGTRLTVV.

This clonotype was detected ten times or more. The CDR3 DNA is TGCACCTACAGGGAGGATACGGGAGGAATGGAGACCCAGTACTTC. Translated, it gives CTYREDTGGMETQYF. V usage is TRBV29-1 and J usage is TRBJ2-5; possibly TRBD2 for D (7 bases). Germline lookup yields CDR1 SQVTM and CDR2 ANQGSEA. The CDR3 sequence is 15 residues long.

Only a few counts were recorded for this clonotype. This chain joins TRBV3-1 and TRBJ1-2; 7 nucleotides align to TRBD1. V dropped 0 bases and J dropped 2; count of bases not matched to a gene: 15. The V gene's germline CDR1 is LGHDT and CDR2 YNNKEL (reference sequence). The CDR3 covers 19 residues. CDR3 protein: CASSQEWRGPPLKNYGYTF. For the CDR3, the DNA is TGTGCCAGCAGCCAAGAGTGGAGGGGGCCTCCCCTTAAGAACTATGGCTACACCTTC.

This clonotype has only a few counts. The genes are TRBV7-2 and TRBJ2-3, with TRBD2 matching over 12 bases. Germline CDR1 SGHTA, CDR2 FQGNSA. V shed 7 bases, J shed 6 bases, and the junction held 11 bases outside the gene matches. This CDR3 contains 16 residues. This CDR3 is CASNSGLAGSVDTQYF. The CDR3 coding sequence is TGTGCCAGCAACTCCGGACTAGCGGGATCAGTCGATACGCAGTATTTT.

Ten or more counts support this clonotype. The chain carries TRBV20-1 and TRBJ1-2, with no clear D. The V gene's germline CDR1 is DFQATT and CDR2 SNEGSKA (reference sequence). The CDR3 runs to 16 residues. Trimming took 4 bases from V and 2 from J, leaving 20 bases between them. The CDR3 protein is CSAMLGLQMDNYGYTF. CDR3 bases: TGCAGTGCTATGTTAGGACTTCAGATGGACAACTATGGCTACACCTTC.

This clonotype was found many times. The chain recombines TRBV6-5 with TRBJ1-4; tentative D call: TRBD1 (5 bases). The CDR3 runs to 15 residues. Per germline, CDR1 MNHEY and CDR2 SVGAGI. V gave up 5 bases and J gave up 8 bases, with 18 bases separating them. Here the CDR3 DNA reads TGTGCCAGCAGTCCTGGGACGGCGGGGAAAGAAAAACTGTTTTTT. Translated: CASSPGTAGKEKLFF.

The chain joins TRBV5-1 to TRBJ2-7, with a tentative D call TRBD2 (6 bases). The CDR3 sequence is 13 residues long. Germline V gives CDR1 SGHRS, CDR2 YFSETQ. The V end lost 4 bases, the J end lost 2 bases, and 10 bases lay between the germline ends. As DNA, the CDR3 is TGCGCCAGCAGCGCGGGGTCTACCTACGAGCAGTACTTC. Its protein is CASSAGSTYEQYF.

This clonotype was recorded a few times. J is TRBJ2-5 and V is TRBV7-9; 12 nucleotides align to TRBD2. Per the germline V gene, CDR1 is SEHNR and CDR2 is FQNEAQ (reference sequence). The V segment lost 4 bases and the J segment 5 bases; nucleotides outside the gene matches: 5. CDR3 size: 15 residues. The CDR3 coding sequence is TGTGCCAGCAGCTACCCTAGCGGGGGGGCGGAGACCCAGTACTTC. Translated, it gives CASSYPSGGAETQYF.

This clonotype was recorded many times. The rearrangement joins TRBV7-2 to TRBJ2-5, with 7 bases lining up with TRBD2. In germline, CDR1 is SGHTA, CDR2 FQGNSA. Germline trimming cut 2 bases from V and 3 bases from J; bases unmatched to any gene: 12. CDR3 size: 17 residues. The CDR3 region has the DNA TGTGCCAGCAGCTTACGACTAGCCTTATATGGGAAAGAGACCCAGTACTTC. It is translated as CASSLRLALYGKETQYF.

The chain employs TRBV28 and TRBJ2-3, with D possibly TRBD1 on 6 matching bases. This CDR3 region has 15 residues. The germline V and J ends were trimmed by 4 bases and 4 bases, with 15 bases remaining between them. Germline V gene lookup returns CDR1 MDHEN and CDR2 SYDVKM. The CDR3 coding sequence is TGTGCCAGCAGTTCTAACAGGGAAGGGGCAGATACGCAGTATTTT. It encodes CASSSNREGADTQYF.

This clonotype was counted between two and nine times. The DNA of the CDR3 is TGCGCCAGCAGCTCGGACAGGGGGCGGAATGGCTACACCTTC. This gives the protein CASSSDRGRNGYTF. V gene TRBV5-1 combines with J gene TRBJ1-2; the match to TRBD1 covers 11 bases. The V gene end was trimmed by 3 bases and the J gene end by 6 bases; junction bases not matched to a gene: 4. CDR1 and CDR2 from the germline V gene are SGHRS and YFSETQ. The length of the CDR3 is 14 residues. The variable domain in full, completed from reference TRBV5-1 and TRBJ1-2, reads KAGVTQTPRYLIKTRGQQVTLSCSPISGHRSVSWYQQTPGQGLQFLFEYFSETQRNKGNFPGRFSGRQFSNSRSEMNVSTLELGDSALYLCASSSDRGRNGYTFGSGTRLTVV.

This clonotype was observed a handful of times. V is TRBV7-3 and J is TRBJ2-1; a possible D gene is TRBD1 (7 bases). Germline CDR1 SGHTA, CDR2 FQGTGA. The CDR3 totals 16 residues. Between the trimmed V and J ends, which lost 3 bases and 1 base, there was a span of 13 bases. The CDR3 coding sequence is TGTGCCAGCAGCTTCCGACAGGGAGGTTCCTACAATGAGCAGTTCTTC. It is translated as CASSFRQGGSYNEQFF. Drawing the rest from reference TRBV7-3 and TRBJ2-1, the complete variable domain is GAGVSQTPSNKVTEKGKYVELRCDPISGHTALYWYRQSLGQGPEFLIYFQGTGAADDSGLPNDRFFAVRPEGSVSTLKIQRTERGDSAVYLCASSFRQGGSYNEQFFGPGTRLTVL.

Many counts were recorded for this clonotype. The CDR3 reads CSARTGNRETQYF. CDR3 in DNA: TGCAGTGCTAGGACAGGGAACAGAGAGACCCAGTACTTC. The gene calls are TRBV20-1 and TRBJ2-5; 7 positions match TRBD1. Germline V gene sequence: CDR1 DFQATT, CDR2 SNEGSKA (reference sequence). V shed 3 bases and J 4 bases; nucleotides not matched to a gene: 5. CDR3 length: 13 residues.

At least ten counts were recorded for this clonotype. The chain combines TRBV28 with TRBJ2-3, with TRBD2 identical over 14 bases. Germline values: CDR1 MDHEN, CDR2 SYDVKM. The CDR3 is 19 residues long. Trimming took 4 bases from V and 3 from J; bases not matched to a gene: 12. For the CDR3, the DNA is TGTGCCAGCAGTTCGGGGACTAGCGGGGGACCCACTGGGACAGATACGCAGTATTTT. This sequence encodes CASSSGTSGGPTGTDTQYF.